The clone carrying this T cell receptor beta chain occurred a few times. What it recognizes is unknown. With molecular barcodes, quantitative 5'-RACE was used to make the TCR beta libraries. Via MiXCR, TCRdb re-called the 5' RACE reads, giving one row per CDR3 protein. The repertoire holds about 800,000 distinct CDR3 sequences, with 12% as singletons. The record originates from a study of CD8 T cells in ankylosing spondylitis. Findings and limits, study-wide: Several of the motif variants were reported before in synovial fluid and blood from reactive arthritis. As for the disease-linked clones, they showed a CD8+ phenotype and occurred at relatively low frequencies in peripheral blood. A TCR beta motif of fewer than ten highly homologous variants seemed to mark ankylosing spondylitis blood. From matched ankylosing spondylitis synovial fluid, disease-linked clones were reportedly recovered at significantly enriched levels.

The CDR3 has 13 residues. Germline CDR1 reads SGHTA; CDR2 reads FQGNSA. Trimming took off 5 bases at V and 4 bases at J, with 10 bases between the two ends. This receptor was identified in a male donor with ankylosing spondylitis. This chain connects TRBV7-2 to TRBJ2-3; D is possibly TRBD1 or TRBD2 (5 bases each). Source material: blood, either unsorted or a sorted T cell fraction (not recorded which). CDR3 protein: CASSQPGPDTQYF. The CDR3 DNA is TGTGCCAGCAGCCAGCCGGGACCAGATACGCAGTATTTT.